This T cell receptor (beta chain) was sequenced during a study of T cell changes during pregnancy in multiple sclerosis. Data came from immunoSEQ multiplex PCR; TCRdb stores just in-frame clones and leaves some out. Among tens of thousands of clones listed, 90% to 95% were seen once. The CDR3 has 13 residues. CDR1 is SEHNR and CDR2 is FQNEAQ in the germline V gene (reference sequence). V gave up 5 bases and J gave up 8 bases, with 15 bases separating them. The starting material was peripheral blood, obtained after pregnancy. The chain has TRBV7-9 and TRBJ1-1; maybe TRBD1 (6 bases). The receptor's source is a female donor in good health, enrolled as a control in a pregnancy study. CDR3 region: CASSPAGTIEAFF. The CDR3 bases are TGTGCCAGCAGCCCGGCCGGGACAATCGAAGCTTTCTTT.